The clone carrying this T cell receptor (beta chain) was picked up a small number of times. Its specificity is not known. Sample-barcoded 5' priming and a J-beta primer mix drove a second PCR of roughly 6 to 12 cycles. One entry per CDR3 protein results from TCRdb running MiXCR on the 5' RACE reads. The table includes about 780,000 distinct CDR3 sequences, about 42% detected once. These data are taken from a study of blood T cells in healthy people across ages. Findings and limits, study-wide: Measured against age, TCR beta diversity per million T cells decreased in a roughly linear manner.

Unmatched junction bases numbered 7, after V lost 7 bases and J lost 2 bases. The CDR3 extends over 14 amino acids. The germline V gene has CDR1 SGHRS and CDR2 YFSETQ. Sequencing was performed on blood. The V call is TRBV5-1, the J call TRBJ2-5; 8 bases line up with TRBD1. This sequence was found in a man at least 80 years old in good health. DNA for the CDR3: TGCGCCAGCCGACAGGGGCATCAGCAAGAGACCCAGTACTTC. Its translation: CASRQGHQQETQYF. Together with reference TRBV5-1 and TRBJ2-5, the CDR3 gives the full variable domain: KAGVTQTPRYLIKTRGQQVTLSCSPISGHRSVSWYQQTPGQGLQFLFEYFSETQRNKGNFPGRFSGRQFSNSRSEMNVSTLELGDSALYLCASRQGHQQETQYFGPGTRLLVL.